The clone carrying this T cell receptor beta chain was picked up a small number of times. Its antigen remains unidentified. Template switching supplied a universal primer site; unique molecular identifiers were carried on the cDNA. One entry per CDR3 protein, called by TCRdb with MiXCR from the 5' RACE reads. The table has around 960,000 distinct CDR3 sequences, more than 9% seen once; the top ten hold around 1.6%. The data derive from a study of identical twins. Study-wide points: Invariant MAIT and iNKT cells could partly confound zero-insertion analyses.

This same sample was also part of a study on yellow fever vaccine responses in identical twins. Per that study: On the reported evidence, twins' vaccine T cell responses seemed partly convergent and partly personalized.

The sequence was obtained from a woman aged 18-29 years in good health. The specimen sequenced was PBMCs.

CDR3 nucleotides: TGCAGTGCTAGTGCTGCGACTAGCTACAATGAGCAGTTCTTC. Protein sequence: CSASAATSYNEQFF. This chain uses TRBV20-1 with TRBJ2-1, with D maybe TRBD2 (6 bases). V was shortened by 3 bases and J by 3 bases, with 12 bases between the two germline ends. The CDR3 consists of 14 residues. Germline V lookup: CDR1 DFQATT, CDR2 SNEGSKA (reference sequence).